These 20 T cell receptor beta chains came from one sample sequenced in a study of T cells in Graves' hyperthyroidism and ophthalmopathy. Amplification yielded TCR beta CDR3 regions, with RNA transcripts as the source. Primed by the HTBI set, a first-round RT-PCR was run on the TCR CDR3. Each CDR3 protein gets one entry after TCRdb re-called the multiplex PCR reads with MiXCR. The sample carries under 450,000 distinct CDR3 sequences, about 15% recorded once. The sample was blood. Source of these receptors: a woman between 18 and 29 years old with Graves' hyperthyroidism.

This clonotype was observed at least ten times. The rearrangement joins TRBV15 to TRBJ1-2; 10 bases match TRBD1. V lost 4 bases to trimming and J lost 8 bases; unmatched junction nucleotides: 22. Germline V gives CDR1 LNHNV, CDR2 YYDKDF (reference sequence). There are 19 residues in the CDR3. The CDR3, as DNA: TGTGCCACCAGCACAGAGCGGGGGACAGGGGCCTCTCTTGCGGAGGGCTACACCTTC. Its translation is CATSTERGTGASLAEGYTF.

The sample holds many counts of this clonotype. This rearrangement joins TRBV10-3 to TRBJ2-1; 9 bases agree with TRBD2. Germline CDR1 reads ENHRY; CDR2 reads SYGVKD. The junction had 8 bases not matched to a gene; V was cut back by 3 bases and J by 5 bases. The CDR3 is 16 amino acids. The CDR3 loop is CAISDWASGDNNEQFF. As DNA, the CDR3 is TGTGCCATCAGTGATTGGGCTAGCGGGGACAACAATGAGCAGTTCTTC.

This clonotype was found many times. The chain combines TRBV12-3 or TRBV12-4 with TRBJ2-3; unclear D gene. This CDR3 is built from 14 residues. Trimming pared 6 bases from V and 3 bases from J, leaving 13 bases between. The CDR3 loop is CASSWVGGTDTQYF. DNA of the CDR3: TGTGCCAGCAGCTGGGTCGGTGGTACAGATACGCAGTATTTT.

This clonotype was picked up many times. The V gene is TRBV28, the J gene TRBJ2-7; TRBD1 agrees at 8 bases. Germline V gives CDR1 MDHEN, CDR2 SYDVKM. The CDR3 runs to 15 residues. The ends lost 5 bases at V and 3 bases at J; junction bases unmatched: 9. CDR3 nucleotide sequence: TGTGCCAGCAGTACCCCCGGACAGGGCATCTACGAGCAGTACTTC. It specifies CASSTPGQGIYEQYF.

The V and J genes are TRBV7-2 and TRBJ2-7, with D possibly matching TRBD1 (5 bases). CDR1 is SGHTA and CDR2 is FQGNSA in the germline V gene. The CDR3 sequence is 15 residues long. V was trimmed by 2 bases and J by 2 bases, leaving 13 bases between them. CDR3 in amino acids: CASSLRTGETYEQYF. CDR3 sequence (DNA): TGTGCCAGCAGCTTACGTACAGGAGAGACCTACGAGCAGTACTTC.

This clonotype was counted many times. The CDR3 DNA reads as TGTGCCAGCGCTCCGACGGGTAGGAGCAATTCACCCCTCCACTTT. It codes for CASAPTGRSNSPLHF. The chain couples TRBV12-3 or TRBV12-4 to TRBJ1-6; no definite D call. V was trimmed by 8 bases and J by 7 bases, leaving 18 bases between them. CDR3 length: 15 amino acids.

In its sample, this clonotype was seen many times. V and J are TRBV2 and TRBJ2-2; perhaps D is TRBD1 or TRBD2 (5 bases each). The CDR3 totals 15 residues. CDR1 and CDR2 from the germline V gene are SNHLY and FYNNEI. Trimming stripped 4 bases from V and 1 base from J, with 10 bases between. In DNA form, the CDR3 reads TGTGCCAGCAGTGGGGGGACGGTGAACACCGGGGAGCTGTTTTTT. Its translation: CASSGGTVNTGELFF.

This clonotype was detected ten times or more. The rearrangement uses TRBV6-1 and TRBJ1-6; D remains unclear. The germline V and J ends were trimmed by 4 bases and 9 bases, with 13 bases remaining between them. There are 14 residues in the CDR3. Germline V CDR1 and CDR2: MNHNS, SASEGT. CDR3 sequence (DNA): TGTGCCAGCAGTGTCGCTAGCGTCGGTTCACCCCTCCACTTT. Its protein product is CASSVASVGSPLHF.

The CDR3 DNA reads TGTGCCAGTATGGAGTTTGGCACAGATACGCAGTATTTT. Its protein product is CASMEFGTDTQYF. The rearrangement joins TRBV19 to TRBJ2-3, with D uncertain. In germline, CDR1 is LNHDA, CDR2 SQIVND (reference sequence). This CDR3 contains 13 residues. Trimming removed 7 bases from V and 1 base from J, with 9 bases in between. Supplemented by reference TRBV19 and TRBJ2-3, the full variable domain reads DGGITQSPKYLFRKEGQNVTLSCEQNLNHDAMYWYRQDPGQGLRLIYYSQIVNDFQKGDIAEGYSVSREKKESFPLTVTSAQKNPTAFYLCASMEFGTDTQYFGPGTRLTVL.

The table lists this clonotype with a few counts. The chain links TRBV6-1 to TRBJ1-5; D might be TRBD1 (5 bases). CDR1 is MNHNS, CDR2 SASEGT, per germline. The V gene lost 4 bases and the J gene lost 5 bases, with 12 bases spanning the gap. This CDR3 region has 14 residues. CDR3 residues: CASSARDGYQPQHF. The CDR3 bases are TGTGCCAGCAGTGCCAGGGATGGTTATCAGCCCCAGCATTTT.

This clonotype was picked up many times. The CDR3 loop reads CASSFTGNGYGYTF. As DNA, the CDR3 is TGTGCCAGCAGTTTCACAGGGAACGGCTATGGCTACACCTTC. J is TRBJ1-2 and V is TRBV12-3 or TRBV12-4, with a weak D call TRBD1 (6 bases). The V end lost 3 bases, the J end lost 4 bases, and 12 bases lay between the germline ends. CDR3 length: 14 amino acids.

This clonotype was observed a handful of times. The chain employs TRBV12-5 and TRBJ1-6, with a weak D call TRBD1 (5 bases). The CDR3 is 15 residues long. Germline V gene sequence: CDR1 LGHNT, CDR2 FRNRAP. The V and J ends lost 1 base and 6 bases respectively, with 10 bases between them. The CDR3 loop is CASGLGQIFNSPLHF. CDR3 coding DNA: TGTGCTAGTGGTTTGGGACAGATTTTTAATTCACCCCTCCACTTT.

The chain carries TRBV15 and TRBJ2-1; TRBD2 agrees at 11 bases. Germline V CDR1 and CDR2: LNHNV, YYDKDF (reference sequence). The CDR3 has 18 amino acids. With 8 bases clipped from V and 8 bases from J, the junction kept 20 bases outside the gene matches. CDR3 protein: CATAGKLAGEIRIDEQFF. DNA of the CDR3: TGTGCCACCGCAGGAAAACTAGCGGGAGAAATTCGGATCGATGAGCAGTTCTTC.

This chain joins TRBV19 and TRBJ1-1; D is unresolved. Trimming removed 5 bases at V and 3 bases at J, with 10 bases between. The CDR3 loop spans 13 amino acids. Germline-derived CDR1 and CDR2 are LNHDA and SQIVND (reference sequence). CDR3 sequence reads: CASSSTWDTEAFF. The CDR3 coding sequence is TGTGCCAGTAGTTCCACCTGGGACACTGAAGCTTTCTTT. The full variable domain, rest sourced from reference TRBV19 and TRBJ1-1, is DGGITQSPKYLFRKEGQNVTLSCEQNLNHDAMYWYRQDPGQGLRLIYYSQIVNDFQKGDIAEGYSVSREKKESFPLTVTSAQKNPTAFYLCASSSTWDTEAFFGQGTRLTVV.

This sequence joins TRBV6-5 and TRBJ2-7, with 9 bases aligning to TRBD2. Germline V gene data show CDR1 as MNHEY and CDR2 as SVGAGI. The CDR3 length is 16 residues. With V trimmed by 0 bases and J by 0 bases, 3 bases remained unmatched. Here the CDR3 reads CASSYSKRGASYEQYF. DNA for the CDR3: TGTGCCAGCAGTTACTCGAAGCGGGGGGCCTCCTACGAGCAGTACTTC.

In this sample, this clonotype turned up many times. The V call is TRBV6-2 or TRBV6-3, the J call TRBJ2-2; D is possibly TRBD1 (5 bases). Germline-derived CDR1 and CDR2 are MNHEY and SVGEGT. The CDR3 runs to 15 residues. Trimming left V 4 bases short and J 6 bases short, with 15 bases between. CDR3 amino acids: CASSLNPGFSGELFF. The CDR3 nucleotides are TGTGCCAGCAGTTTGAATCCAGGGTTTTCCGGGGAGCTGTTTTTT.

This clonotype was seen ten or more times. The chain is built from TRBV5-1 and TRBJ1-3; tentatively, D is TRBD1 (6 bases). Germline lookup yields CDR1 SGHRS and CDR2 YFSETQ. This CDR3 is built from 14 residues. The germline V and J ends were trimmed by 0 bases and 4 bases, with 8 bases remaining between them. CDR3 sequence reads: CASSLEGEGNTIYF. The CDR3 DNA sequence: TGCGCCAGCAGCTTGGAGGGGGAAGGAAACACCATATATTTT.

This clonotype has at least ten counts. DNA of the CDR3: TGCAGTGCTAGAGATTCTAGGCAGGGCACCTACAATGAGCAGTTCTTC. As protein: CSARDSRQGTYNEQFF. The J gene is TRBJ2-1, the V gene TRBV20-1, with TRBD1 as a possible D gene (5 bases). Germline CDR1 and CDR2: DFQATT and SNEGSKA (reference sequence). V was clipped by 0 bases and J by 2 bases, with 14 bases between them. There are 16 residues in the CDR3.

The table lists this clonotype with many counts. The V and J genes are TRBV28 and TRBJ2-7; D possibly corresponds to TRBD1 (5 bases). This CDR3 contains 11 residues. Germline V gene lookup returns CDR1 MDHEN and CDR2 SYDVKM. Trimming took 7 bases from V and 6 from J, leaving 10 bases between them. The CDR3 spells CASKRGFEQYF. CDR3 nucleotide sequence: TGTGCCAGCAAAAGGGGTTTCGAGCAGTACTTC.

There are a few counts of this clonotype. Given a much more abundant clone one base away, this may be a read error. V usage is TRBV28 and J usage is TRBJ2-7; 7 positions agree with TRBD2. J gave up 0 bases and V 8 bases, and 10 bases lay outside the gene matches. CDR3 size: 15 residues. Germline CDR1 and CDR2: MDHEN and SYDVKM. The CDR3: CASGRGGSTSYEQYF. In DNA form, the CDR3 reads TGTGCCAGCGGTAGGGGAGGGTCGACCTCCTACGAGCAGTACTTC.